Listed below are T cell receptor beta chains from one sample, sequenced in a study of T cells after yellow fever vaccination. TCRdb ran MiXCR on the 5' RACE reads and lists one entry per CDR3 protein. Of 620,000 or so distinct CDR3 sequences listed, less than 20% were seen once; the top ten hold 15% to 20%. Sequencing was performed on PBMCs, taken 5 days after the first yellow fever vaccination. These receptors were taken from a man aged 18 to 30 who received the YFV17D yellow fever vaccine. CDR3s include the opening cysteine and the closing phenylalanine or tryptophan.

v_call cdr3_aa
TRBV18 CASSPYLPGNSGNTIYF
TRBV16 CASRGPSDNSPLHF
TRBV4-1 CASSQEGGLGVEPQHF
TRBV12-3/TRBV12-4 CASSTPDRGTGELFF
TRBV5-1 CASSLEPGIEQYF
TRBV7-9 CASSPRAGDTEAFF
TRBV5-1 CASSAPGSYGYTF
TRBV11-2 CASGLSPGAYQETQYF
TRBV29-1 CSVAPRDTEAFF
TRBV6-5 CASTIGLAGPTDTQYF
TRBV11-2 CASSLTDGPDTQYF
TRBV9 CASTPGPNTEAFF
TRBV19 CASSPPATRRNEQFF
TRBV20-1 CSARDVWANSPLHF
TRBV3-1 CASSQQGTYGYTF
TRBV18 CASSPGIGELFF
TRBV2 CASYFSGANVLTF
TRBV4-1 CASSRAGTGVEKLFF
TRBV18 CASSPSTSGGRFYEQYF
TRBV6-5 CASSYSSAVIPYEQYF
TRBV9 CASSVTGHNEQFF
TRBV6-1 CASSRAASGNTIYF
TRBV27 CASSLAGGGWTEAFF
TRBV4-1 CASSQVRQGANQPQHF
TRBV5-4 CASRHTSGGSNTGELFF
TRBV15 CATRGGLPNSPLHF
TRBV25-1 CASSEYGTGGAGTEAFF
TRBV6-4 CASSRDDKNIQYF
TRBV2 CASSDPGSDGYTF
TRBV20-1 CSARPHLVFEAFF
TRBV4-1 CASSPTGQAHYEQYF
TRBV19 CASSWHGDEQYF
TRBV23-1 CASSQSSPMGTGGIGYF
TRBV20-1 CSARANWDEQFF
TRBV5-4 CASSGGQRGSYEQYF
TRBV20-1 CSRDSGLGMIAKNIQYF
TRBV7-2 CASSSGGGWSDTQYF
TRBV14 CASSQGGYYNEQFF
TRBV4-1 CASSQARRGDYNEQFF
TRBV15 CATSDLVPPGRTDTQYF
TRBV6-1 CASSVFWISNQPQHF
TRBV6-2/TRBV6-3 CASRFGTYEQYF
TRBV11-2 CASSLQGKPYRGRDTQYF
TRBV10-3 CAISDLKQGAANEKLFF
TRBV5-1 CASGHGTADPGYTF
TRBV5-1 CASSLENVGTEAFF
TRBV4-3 CASSQDLRTWPYEQYF
TRBV4-3 CASSHGQGPFEAFF
TRBV7-8 CASSFDVNTEAFF
TRBV27 CASSLQAGQYTGELFF
TRBV6-1 CASSIDGRTDTQYF
TRBV5-5 CASSLESPNTEAFF
TRBV7-2 CASSPTGGTTNEKLFF
TRBV11-3 CASSPTVSGELFF